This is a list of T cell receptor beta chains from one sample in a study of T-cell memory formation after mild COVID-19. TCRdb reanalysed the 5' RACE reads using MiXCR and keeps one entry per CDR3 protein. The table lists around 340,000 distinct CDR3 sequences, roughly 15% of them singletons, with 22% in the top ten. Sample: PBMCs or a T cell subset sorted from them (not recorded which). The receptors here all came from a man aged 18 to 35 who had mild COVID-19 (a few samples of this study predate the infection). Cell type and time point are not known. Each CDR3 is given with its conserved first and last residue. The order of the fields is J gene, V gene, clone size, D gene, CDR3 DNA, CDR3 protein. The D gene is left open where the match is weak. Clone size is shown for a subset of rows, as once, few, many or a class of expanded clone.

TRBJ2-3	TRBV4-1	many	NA	TGCGCCAGCAGCCAAGAGGGACGGTTAGTTGATACGCAGTATTTT	CASSQEGRLVDTQYF
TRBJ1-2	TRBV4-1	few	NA	TGCGCCAGCAGCCAACCCCCGGCGGGTATGGTGCAGGGTGATGGCTACACCTTC	CASSQPPAGMVQGDGYTF
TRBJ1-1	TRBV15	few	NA	TGTGCCACCAGCAGAGCCCTCGGCCCAAGCACTGAAGCTTTCTTT	CATSRALGPSTEAFF
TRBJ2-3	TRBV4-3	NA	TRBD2	TGCGCCAGCAGCCAAGACGTACCAGGGCTAGCGGGGGGCACAGATACGCAGTATTTT	CASSQDVPGLAGGTDTQYF
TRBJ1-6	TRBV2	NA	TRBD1	TGTGCCAGCAGTTCACAGGGGGCGCATAATTCACCCCTCCACTTT	CASSSQGAHNSPLHF
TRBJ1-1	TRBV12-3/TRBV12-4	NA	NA	TGTGCCAGCAGCTTGGGCACACCGGGCACTGAAGCTTTCTTT	CASSLGTPGTEAFF
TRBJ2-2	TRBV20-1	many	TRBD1	TGCAGTGCTGACAGGGTAGACACCGGGGAGCTGTTTTTT	CSADRVDTGELFF
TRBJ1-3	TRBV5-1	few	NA	TGCGCCAGCAGCTTGGCTTCTCCGAGAACCACCATATATTTT	CASSLASPRTTIYF
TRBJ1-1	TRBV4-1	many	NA	TGCGCCAGCAGCCAAGGGCGACATACGAACACTGAAGCTTTCTTT	CASSQGRHTNTEAFF
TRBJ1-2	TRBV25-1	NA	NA	TGTGCCAGCAGTGAAATGGGGAAGTATGGCTACACCTTC	CASSEMGKYGYTF
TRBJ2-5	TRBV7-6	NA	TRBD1	TGTGCCAGCAGCTCCGGACAGGGGGCATCGGAGACCCAGTACTTC	CASSSGQGASETQYF
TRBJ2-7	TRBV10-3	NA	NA	TGTGCCACCGTTGGGGTGGCCTCGAGGGAGCAGTACTTC	CATVGVASREQYF
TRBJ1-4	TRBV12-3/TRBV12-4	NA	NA	TGTGCCAGCAGTTTTCGCCAGGGAGGTGAAAAACTGTTTTTT	CASSFRQGGEKLFF
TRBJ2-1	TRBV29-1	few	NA	TGCAGCCTGACCCGTCAGGGTAAGGGGTTCTTC	CSLTRQGKGFF
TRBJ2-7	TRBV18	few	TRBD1	TGTGCCAGCTCACCAGACAGGGCCATCTACGAGCAGTACTTC	CASSPDRAIYEQYF
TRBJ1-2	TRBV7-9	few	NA	TGTGCCAGCAGCTACCGACCACTCGTATACGACCCGACGGCGCAGGGTGGATTCTACACCTTC	CASSYRPLVYDPTAQGGFYTF
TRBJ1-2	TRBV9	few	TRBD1	TGTGCCAGCAGCGCGAGGACAGGGGCCTTTGGCTACACCTTC	CASSARTGAFGYTF
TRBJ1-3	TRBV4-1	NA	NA	TGCGCCAGCAGCCAAGTAGGGGGAAACCACGCAAACACCATATATTTT	CASSQVGGNHANTIYF
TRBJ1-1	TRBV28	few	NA	TGTGCCAGCAGTTTACCCGTGGGAAGAGGCGAAGCTTTCTTT	CASSLPVGRGEAFF
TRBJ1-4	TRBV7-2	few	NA	TGTGCCAGCAGCTTAGTTGTAACTAATGAAAAACTGTTTTTT	CASSLVVTNEKLFF
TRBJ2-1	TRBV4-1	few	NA	TGCGCCAGCAGCCAAGTATTCGGACCCAGATACAATGAGCAGTTCTTC	CASSQVFGPRYNEQFF
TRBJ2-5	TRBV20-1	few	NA	TGCAGTGCTAGATACTTGGATTCACAAGAGACCCAGTACTTC	CSARYLDSQETQYF
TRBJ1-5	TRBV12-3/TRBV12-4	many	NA	TGTGCCAGCAGCCCGAATAGCAATCAGCCCCAGCATTTT	CASSPNSNQPQHF
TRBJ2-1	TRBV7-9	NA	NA	TGTGCCAGCATCAGAGGGCGCGTGGGGGCCACTGAGCAGTTCTTC	CASIRGRVGATEQFF
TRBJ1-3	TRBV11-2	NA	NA	TGTGCCAGCAGCTCGGTGGTGGGACCTCAGATCTTCGGAAACACCATATATTTT	CASSSVVGPQIFGNTIYF
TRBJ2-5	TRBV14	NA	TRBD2	TGTGCCAGCAGCCAGCTAGCGGGGAGGGAGACCCAGTACTTC	CASSQLAGRETQYF
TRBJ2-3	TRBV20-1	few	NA	TGCAGTGCCCACTTGGGGGATACGCAGTATTTT	CSAHLGDTQYF
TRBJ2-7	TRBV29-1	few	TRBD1	TGCAGCGTTACCGGGACAGGATTCTACGAGCAGTACTTC	CSVTGTGFYEQYF
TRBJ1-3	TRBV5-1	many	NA	TGCGCCAGCAGCTTCTGGGGCCTCTCTGGAAACACCATATATTTT	CASSFWGLSGNTIYF
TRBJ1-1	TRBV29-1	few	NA	TGCAGCGTTGTGCAGGACACTGAAGCTTTCTTT	CSVVQDTEAFF
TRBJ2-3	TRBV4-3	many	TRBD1	TGCGCCAGCAGCCAGGGGGGACCGGGACAGGGACCAGATACGCAGTATTTT	CASSQGGPGQGPDTQYF
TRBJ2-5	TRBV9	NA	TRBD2	TGTGCCAGCAGCGTAGCTACTAGCGGGGGGGTCCAAGAGACCCAGTACTTC	CASSVATSGGVQETQYF
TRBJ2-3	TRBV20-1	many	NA	TGCAGTGCTATGTTCAGGGGAGTGGATACGCAGTATTTT	CSAMFRGVDTQYF
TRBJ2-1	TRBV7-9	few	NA	TGTGCCAGCAGCCGTTCCCGTGAGCAGTTCTTC	CASSRSREQFF
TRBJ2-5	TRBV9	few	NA	TGTGCCAGCAGCGCTGGGTCGGGGGCAGAGACCCAGTACTTC	CASSAGSGAETQYF
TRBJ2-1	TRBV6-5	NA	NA	TGTGCCAGCAGACTCAGGGGAAGCTCCTACAATGAGCAGTTCTTC	CASRLRGSSYNEQFF
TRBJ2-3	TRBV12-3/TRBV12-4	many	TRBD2	TGTGCCAGCAGTCAGACTAGCGGGAGCACAGATACGCAGTATTTT	CASSQTSGSTDTQYF
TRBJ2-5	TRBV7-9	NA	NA	TGTGCCAGCAGCTTTCAGGGCCCTGAGACCCAGTACTTC	CASSFQGPETQYF
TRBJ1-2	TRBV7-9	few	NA	TGTGCCAGCAGCCGGGACACTCGAGGCTATGGCTACACCTTC	CASSRDTRGYGYTF
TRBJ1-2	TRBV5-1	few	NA	TGCGCCAGCAGTCAAAGGGCGGATGGCTACACCTTC	CASSQRADGYTF
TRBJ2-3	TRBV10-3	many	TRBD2	TGTGCCATCAGTGGCTCTAGCGGGGGTTACACAGATACGCAGTATTTT	CAISGSSGGYTDTQYF
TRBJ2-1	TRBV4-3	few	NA	TGCGCCAGCAGCCAGCGTTGGGGCTGGGCCAATGAGCAGTTCTTC	CASSQRWGWANEQFF
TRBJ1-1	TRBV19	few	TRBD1	TGTGCCAGTAGTGGGCAGGGACAGACCCATGGGGCTTTCTTT	CASSGQGQTHGAFF
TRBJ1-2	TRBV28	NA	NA	TGTGCCAGCAGTTACTTGAGGTCCCATCAAGGTGACTATGGCTACACCTTC	CASSYLRSHQGDYGYTF
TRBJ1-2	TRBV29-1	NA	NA	TGCAGCGTTGATGTAGAAGGCTACACCTTC	CSVDVEGYTF
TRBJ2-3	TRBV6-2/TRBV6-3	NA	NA	TGTGCCAGCAGTTACTCTGGGGGGTCCCAGTATTTT	CASSYSGGSQYF
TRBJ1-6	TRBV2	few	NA	TGTGCCAGACGGGGAGGGACGGACAATTCACCCCTCCACTTT	CARRGGTDNSPLHF
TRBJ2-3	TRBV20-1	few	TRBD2	TGCAGTGCTAGAGCGGGGGGGCATACAGATACGCAGTATTTT	CSARAGGHTDTQYF
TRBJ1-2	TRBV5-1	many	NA	TGCGCCAGCAGCCCGAGGGAGACCTATGGCTACACCTTC	CASSPRETYGYTF
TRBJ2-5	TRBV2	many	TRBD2	TGTGCCAGCAGTGGGGCGGGGACTAGATTGGAGACCCAGTACTTC	CASSGAGTRLETQYF